The next 20 T cell receptor beta chains were all read from a single sample in a study of blood T cell repertoires in COVID-19. Profiling relied on immunoSEQ multiplex PCR, and the TCRdb table lists in-frame clones only, not all of them. This table holds approximately 150,000 clones, about four fifths found once. Sequencing was performed on peripheral blood. The receptors derive from a man aged 60 to 75 with acute or convalescent COVID-19.

The chain is built from TRBV11-2 and TRBJ2-1; TRBD1 matches 10 bases. V gave up 3 bases and J gave up 7 bases; unmatched junction bases: 6. Per germline, CDR1 SGHAT and CDR2 FQNNGV. CDR3 length: 15 residues. The CDR3 is CASSFPGQGTNEQFF. For the CDR3, the DNA is TGTGCCAGCAGCTTTCCGGGACAGGGGACAAATGAGCAGTTCTTC.

The chain recombines TRBV30 with TRBJ2-5; TRBD2 is a possible D gene (6 bases). V was shortened by 0 bases and J by 1 base, with 12 bases between the two germline ends. The CDR3 consists of 15 residues. Looked up from germline, CDR1 is GTSNPN and CDR2 is SVGIG (reference sequence). CDR3: CAWSVGRGGQETQYF. In nucleotides, the CDR3 is TGTGCCTGGAGTGTAGGAAGGGGAGGCCAAGAGACCCAGTACTTC.

The DNA of the CDR3 is TGCGCCAGCAGCTATCAGGGGAAGTACACCTTC. Protein sequence: CASSYQGKYTF. The V gene is TRBV5-1, the J gene TRBJ1-2, with D perhaps matching TRBD1 (6 bases). The CDR3 runs 11 residues. V was pared by 3 bases and J by 11 bases, with 11 bases between. From germline, CDR1 is SGHRS and CDR2 YFSETQ.

The J gene is TRBJ2-7, the V gene TRBV7-6; 9 nucleotides agree with TRBD1. The CDR3 extends over 15 amino acids. Germline values: CDR1 SGHVS, CDR2 FNYEAQ. V dropped 2 bases and J dropped 4; count of bases not matched to a gene: 6. The CDR3 protein is CASSLLQGAVYEQYF. CDR3 DNA sequence: TGTGCCAGCAGCTTATTACAGGGGGCCGTTTACGAGCAGTACTTC.

This clone was seen once. The chain employs TRBV3-1 (or the pseudogene TRBV3-2) and TRBJ2-1; 14 nucleotides line up with TRBD2. V gave up 1 base and J gave up 6 bases; unmatched junction bases: 11. Looked up from germline, CDR1 is LGHDT and CDR2 is YNNKEL (reference sequence). The CDR3 is 19 amino acids. The CDR3 DNA reads TGTGCCAGCAGCCAAGTGGGCGGGACTAGCGGGAGATGGGGCAATGAGCAGTTCTTC. This codes for CASSQVGGTSGRWGNEQFF.

The genes are TRBV19 and TRBJ2-1; 9 bases are a match to TRBD2. There are 15 residues in the CDR3. With V trimmed by 3 bases and J by 6 bases, 6 bases remained unmatched. Germline lookup yields CDR1 LNHDA and CDR2 SQIVND (reference sequence). Here the CDR3 reads CASSMTSGRSNEQFF. In nucleotides, the CDR3 is TGTGCCAGTAGTATGACTAGCGGAAGAAGCAATGAGCAGTTCTTC.

This clone has just a few counts. The V and J genes are TRBV2 and TRBJ2-7; the D gene is possibly TRBD1 (5 bases). V lost 8 bases and J 5 bases, leaving 13 bases between the germline ends. The CDR3 runs 12 residues. CDR1 and CDR2 from the germline V gene are SNHLY and FYNNEI. The chain's CDR3 is CASFQGPDEQYF. CDR3 in DNA: TGTGCCAGCTTCCAGGGTCCCGACGAGCAGTACTTC. Filled out from reference TRBV2 and TRBJ2-7, the complete variable domain reads EPEVTQTPSHQVTQMGQEVILRCVPISNHLYFYWYRQILGQKVEFLVSFYNNEISEKSEIFDDQFSVERPDGSNFTLKIRSTKLEDSAMYFCASFQGPDEQYFGPGTRLTVT.

This clone was recorded only once. The chain recombines TRBV10-2 with TRBJ2-7; D is unclear. This CDR3 spans 16 amino acids. Trimming cost V 6 bases and J 0 bases, with 18 bases left between them. Germline V CDR1 and CDR2: WSHSY, SAAADI. The CDR3 is CASSLVTSPSSYEQYF. The CDR3 DNA sequence: TGCGCCAGCAGCCTAGTTACCAGCCCAAGCTCCTACGAGCAGTACTTC.

This clone has just one count. The chain links TRBV7-8 to TRBJ2-7, with 9 bases fitting TRBD2. V lost 1 base and J lost 7; bases outside the gene matches: 14. Germline V lookup: CDR1 SGHVS, CDR2 FQNEAQ. This CDR3 has 17 residues. The CDR3 here is CASSLVGSGRSLVEQYF. The CDR3, as DNA: TGTGCCAGCAGCTTAGTAGGTAGCGGGAGATCTTTGGTAGAGCAGTACTTC.

This CDR3 reads CAISESGTPYGYTF. CDR3 DNA: TGTGCCATCAGTGAGAGTGGGACACCCTATGGCTACACCTTC. The chain is built from TRBV10-3 and TRBJ1-2, with D tentatively TRBD1 (6 bases). Deletions cut 2 bases from V and 4 bases from J, with 11 bases between. Per germline, CDR1 ENHRY and CDR2 SYGVKD. The CDR3 runs to 14 residues.

V usage is TRBV5-1 and J usage is TRBJ1-2, with 7 nucleotides matching TRBD1. CDR3 length: 14 amino acids. With V trimmed by 0 bases and J by 2 bases, 1 base remained unmatched. CDR1 SGHRS and CDR2 YFSETQ come from the germline V gene. The CDR3 here is CASSLAGQNYGYTF. The CDR3 DNA is TGCGCCAGCAGCTTGGCGGGACAGAACTATGGCTACACCTTC.

The CDR3 loop reads CASSYAGTAYEAFF. The DNA for the CDR3 is TGTGCCAGCAGTTACGCCGGGACTGCCTATGAAGCTTTCTTT. V gene TRBV6-5 combines with J gene TRBJ1-1; tentatively, D is TRBD1 (5 bases). The V gene's germline CDR1 is MNHEY and CDR2 SVGAGI. This CDR3 is 14 amino acids long. V was shortened by 2 bases and J by 7 bases, with 14 bases between the two germline ends.

The count of this clone is one. J is TRBJ2-3 and V is TRBV30; 11 nucleotides line up with TRBD2. The CDR3 sequence is 17 residues long. Germline lookup yields CDR1 GTSNPN and CDR2 SVGIG (reference sequence). Trimming cost V 1 base and J 5 bases; bases outside gene matches: 11. As DNA, the CDR3 is TGTGCCTGGAGTGCTCGACTAGCGGGAAGTGCTTTAGATACGCAGTATTTT. It specifies CAWSARLAGSALDTQYF.

The chain uses TRBV7-9 and TRBJ1-2; D possibly corresponds to TRBD1 (5 bases). The V and J ends lost 4 bases and 6 bases respectively, with 12 bases between them. CDR1 and CDR2 (germline): SEHNR, FQNEAQ (reference sequence). The CDR3 is made up of 13 amino acids. CDR3 in amino acids: CASSSFQGNGYTF. DNA for the CDR3: TGTGCCAGCAGCTCCTTCCAGGGAAATGGCTACACCTTC.

The V call is TRBV5-1, the J call TRBJ2-7; D perhaps matches TRBD1 (6 bases). Germline lookup yields CDR1 SGHRS and CDR2 YFSETQ. Trimming took 4 bases from V and 3 from J, leaving 17 bases between them. The CDR3 has 15 amino acids. For the CDR3, the DNA is TGCGCCAGCAGCCCTTATGACAGGATAGGCTACGAGCAGTACTTC. Translation gives CASSPYDRIGYEQYF. Full variable domain (outside the CDR3, taken from reference TRBV5-1 and TRBJ2-7): KAGVTQTPRYLIKTRGQQVTLSCSPISGHRSVSWYQQTPGQGLQFLFEYFSETQRNKGNFPGRFSGRQFSNSRSEMNVSTLELGDSALYLCASSPYDRIGYEQYFGPGTRLTVT.

V is TRBV7-9 and J is TRBJ2-5; a possible D gene is TRBD1 (5 bases). CDR3 size: 15 residues. The V end was cut by 5 bases, the J end by 2 bases, with 15 bases between. CDR1 and CDR2 (germline): SEHNR, FQNEAQ (reference sequence). CDR3 in DNA: TGTGCCAGCAGCCCCCCGACAGCTACTCAAGAGACCCAGTACTTC. It specifies CASSPPTATQETQYF.

V and J are TRBV7-9 and TRBJ1-5; D gene ambiguous. The CDR3 has 16 residues. Germline V gene data show CDR1 as SEHNR and CDR2 as FQNEAQ (reference sequence). The V end lost 5 bases, the J end lost 7 bases, and 21 bases lay between the germline ends. The chain's CDR3 is CASSRGTSSVGQPQHF. The CDR3 DNA sequence: TGTGCCAGCAGCCGCGGAACGAGTTCCGTCGGGCAGCCCCAGCATTTT.

This sequence joins TRBV2 and TRBJ2-7; 12 nucleotides agree with TRBD2. Germline V gene data show CDR1 as SNHLY and CDR2 as FYNNEI. Trimming cost V 4 bases and J 2 bases; bases outside gene matches: 9. The CDR3 loop spans 17 amino acids. CDR3 in amino acids: CASSGIGLAGTTYEQYF. The CDR3 nucleotides read TGTGCCAGCAGTGGTATCGGACTAGCGGGAACCACCTACGAGCAGTACTTC.

The chain carries TRBV25-1 and TRBJ2-7; 12 positions agree with TRBD1. The CDR3 contains 14 residues. The germline V gene encodes CDR1 MGHDK and CDR2 SYGVNS. The ends lost 6 bases at V and 6 bases at J; junction bases unmatched: 6. DNA for the CDR3: TGTGCCAGCAGACCCCCGGGACAGGGGGCCGAGCAGTACTTC. Translation gives CASRPPGQGAEQYF.

This clone was observed many times. The chain recombines TRBV3-1 (or the pseudogene TRBV3-2) with TRBJ2-7; 7 nucleotides match TRBD2. The J segment lost 0 bases and the V segment lost 2 bases, leaving 4 bases of the junction unmatched. The CDR3 is 15 residues long. CDR1 and CDR2 from the germline V gene are LGHDT and YNNKEL (reference sequence). CDR3 sequence: CASSQNGRSSYEQYF. CDR3 nucleotide sequence: TGTGCCAGCAGCCAAAACGGGAGGAGCTCCTACGAGCAGTACTTC.